One and the same sample provided the 30 T cell receptor beta chains below, sequenced in a study of T cell responses to AZD1222 COVID-19 vaccine. TCRdb's copy holds only in-frame clones and misses some; the assay was immunoSEQ multiplex PCR. The sample has roughly 110,000 clones; approximately 90% are singletons. The sample here was peripheral blood, taken on day 0 of AZD1222 vaccination. The receptors stem from an adult in good health.

This rearrangement joins TRBV27 to TRBJ2-1; 9 bases match TRBD2. The J segment lost 1 base and the V segment lost 8 bases, leaving 9 bases of the junction unmatched. Looked up from germline, CDR1 is MNHEY and CDR2 is SMNVEV (reference sequence). This CDR3 spans 16 amino acids. CDR3 DNA: TGTGCCAGCCTCTCCGAGCGGGGGGCTTCCTACAATGAGCAGTTCTTC. It specifies CASLSERGASYNEQFF.

The rearrangement uses TRBV24-1 and TRBJ2-1; TRBD2 matches 9 bases. Looked up from germline, CDR1 is KGHDR and CDR2 is SFDVKD. The J segment lost 2 bases and the V segment lost 7 bases, leaving 2 bases of the junction unmatched. The CDR3 covers 14 residues. CDR3 DNA sequence: TGTGCCACCAGAGGCGGGGGGGCCTACAATGAGCAGTTCTTC. Encoded protein: CATRGGGAYNEQFF.

The DNA of the CDR3 is TGTGCCACCAGTGATTTGCGGGGGTCGGGTGAGCAGTTCTTC. Translation gives CATSDLRGSGEQFF. The chain employs TRBV24-1 and TRBJ2-1, with D possibly being TRBD2 (6 bases). CDR3 length: 14 residues. Germline V gives CDR1 KGHDR, CDR2 SFDVKD. V shed 0 bases and J shed 9 bases, with 11 bases lying between them.

This chain joins TRBV7-8 and TRBJ1-6; D may be TRBD1 (6 bases). V was cut by 3 bases and J by 7 bases, with 13 bases left in between. The germline V gene encodes CDR1 SGHVS and CDR2 FQNEAQ. This CDR3 spans 15 amino acids. Here the CDR3 reads CASSFGGALNSPLHF. CDR3 bases: TGTGCCAGCAGCTTCGGGGGGGCTTTAAATTCACCCCTCCACTTT.

The genes are TRBV6-5 and TRBJ1-2; 11 bases agree with TRBD1. Germline assignment: CDR1 MNHEY and CDR2 SVGAGI. V lost 4 bases to trimming and J lost 8 bases; unmatched junction nucleotides: 12. The CDR3 consists of 16 residues. CDR3 nucleotide sequence: TGTGCCAGCAGTTCCGTCGAAGGACAGGGGGCGCGAGGCTACACCTTC. Its translation is CASSSVEGQGARGYTF.

The chain is built from TRBV9 and TRBJ2-3; weak D call: TRBD2 (6 bases). Germline CDR1 and CDR2: SGDLS and YYNGEE. V dropped 0 bases and J dropped 12 bases, with 11 bases sitting between them. The length of the CDR3 is 12 residues. CDR3 in amino acids: CASSVVEGPQYF. CDR3 nucleotides: TGTGCCAGCAGCGTAGTGGAGGGCCCTCAGTATTTT.

A note on this clone: Compared with germline, one end of the junction differs, possibly owing to a read error. V gene TRBV7-7 combines with J gene TRBJ2-1; TRBD2 matches 13 bases. Germline CDR1 SSHAT, CDR2 FNYEAQ (reference sequence). This CDR3 region has 14 residues. CDR3 DNA: TGTGCTAGCAGCCCACTAGCGGGGGGGGATGAGCAGTTCTTC. Translation: CASSPLAGGDEQFF.

In this sample, this clone turned up once. The chain carries TRBV27 and TRBJ1-2, with D possibly TRBD1 on 5 matching bases. Germline V CDR1 and CDR2: MNHEY, SMNVEV (reference sequence). The germline V and J ends were trimmed by 0 bases and 4 bases, with 6 bases remaining between them. The CDR3 runs 13 residues. The CDR3 is CASSLSGPYGYTF. CDR3 coding DNA: TGTGCCAGCAGTTTATCGGGACCCTATGGCTACACCTTC.

The chain has TRBV12-3 or TRBV12-4 and TRBJ2-3; D unclear. This CDR3 is 13 amino acids long. Between the trimmed V and J ends, which lost 6 bases and 2 bases, there was a span of 9 bases. Here the CDR3 reads CASSRLITDTQYF. The CDR3 DNA reads TGTGCCAGCAGCAGGTTGATCACAGATACGCAGTATTTT.

The genes are TRBV6-1 and TRBJ1-2; D perhaps matches TRBD1 (5 bases). With 2 bases removed from V and 4 bases from J, the gap between germline ends came to 17 bases. Germline V gene lookup returns CDR1 MNHNS and CDR2 SASEGT. The CDR3 has 16 amino acids. The CDR3 is CASSEWAQSGGYGYTF. CDR3 sequence (DNA): TGTGCCAGCAGTGAATGGGCCCAGTCCGGGGGCTATGGCTACACCTTC.

V usage is TRBV4-2 and J usage is TRBJ2-7; maybe TRBD1 (6 bases). Germline V gene data show CDR1 as LGHNA and CDR2 as YNFKEQ. The V end lost 1 base, the J end lost 5 bases, and 15 bases lay between the germline ends. The CDR3 loop spans 15 amino acids. In nucleotides, the CDR3 is TGTGCCAGCAGCCAAGGAGCAGGGGTTATGAACGAGCAGTACTTC. It yields the protein CASSQGAGVMNEQYF.

The chain couples TRBV7-3 to TRBJ2-3, with D hard to call. V gave up 2 bases and J gave up 5 bases, with 5 bases separating them. Germline V gives CDR1 SGHTA, CDR2 FQGTGA. The CDR3 extends over 12 amino acids. CDR3 loop: CASSLGRDTQYF. The CDR3 coding sequence is TGTGCCAGCAGCTTAGGCAGAGATACGCAGTATTTT. Together with reference TRBV7-3 and TRBJ2-3, the CDR3 gives the full variable domain: GAGVSQTPSNKVTEKGKYVELRCDPISGHTALYWYRQSLGQGPEFLIYFQGTGAADDSGLPNDRFFAVRPEGSVSTLKIQRTERGDSAVYLCASSLGRDTQYFGPGTRLTVL.

The chain combines TRBV15 with TRBJ1-1; D unclear. CDR1 LNHNV and CDR2 YYDKDF come from the germline V gene (reference sequence). This CDR3 is built from 14 residues. V was pared by 0 bases and J by 11 bases, with 16 bases between. This CDR3 reads CATSRDRRTLRAFF. In DNA, the CDR3 is TGTGCCACCAGCAGAGATAGAAGGACCCTTCGGGCTTTCTTT.

V usage is TRBV9 and J usage is TRBJ1-5; TRBD1 is a possible D gene (6 bases). CDR1 SGDLS and CDR2 YYNGEE come from the germline V gene. The CDR3 consists of 16 residues. The V end lost 0 bases, the J end lost 6 bases, and 16 bases lay between the germline ends. The CDR3 DNA reads as TGTGCCAGCAGCGTAGATGCGGGGGGCGGGGGTCAGCCCCAGCATTTT. Protein sequence: CASSVDAGGGGQPQHF.

CDR3 sequence reads: CASSQEGSSGGPRETQYF. CDR3 DNA sequence: TGCGCCAGCAGCCAAGAGGGATCTAGCGGGGGCCCACGGGAGACCCAGTACTTC. The chain joins TRBV4-1 to TRBJ2-5; TRBD2 agrees at 10 bases. The CDR3 totals 18 residues. V lost 0 bases to trimming and J lost 5 bases; unmatched junction nucleotides: 12. Germline V CDR1 and CDR2: MGHRA, YSYEKL.

This clone was recorded only once. The chain employs TRBV27 and TRBJ2-7; D perhaps matches TRBD1 (6 bases). Deletions cut 6 bases from V and 1 base from J, with 13 bases between. Germline V gene sequence: CDR1 MNHEY, CDR2 SMNVEV (reference sequence). The CDR3 covers 14 residues. The CDR3 DNA reads as TGTGCCAGCAGGAAACAGGGAGTATCCTACGAGCAGTACTTC. This sequence encodes CASRKQGVSYEQYF.

The gene calls are TRBV5-1 and TRBJ2-5, with TRBD2 matching over 11 bases. V was pared by 0 bases and J by 4 bases, with 5 bases of the junction left unmatched. CDR3 length: 16 amino acids. Germline V gene sequence: CDR1 SGHRS, CDR2 YFSETQ. DNA for the CDR3: TGCGCCAGCAGCTTGGGTAGCGGGGGGGTCTCAGAGACCCAGTACTTC. It is translated as CASSLGSGGVSETQYF.

The V call is TRBV6-6, the J call TRBJ2-1; 8 nucleotides agree with TRBD1. Trimming cost V 5 bases and J 2 bases; bases outside gene matches: 11. The CDR3 extends over 17 amino acids. Germline values: CDR1 MNHNY, CDR2 SVGAGI (reference sequence). The DNA for the CDR3 is TGTGCCAGCAGTCCCGGACAGGGATTGGTCCCCTACAATGAGCAGTTCTTC. Its protein product is CASSPGQGLVPYNEQFF.

The chain combines TRBV30 with TRBJ1-5; D is unresolved. The V end lost 5 bases, the J end lost 4 bases, and 15 bases lay between the germline ends. This CDR3 spans 14 amino acids. Per germline, CDR1 GTSNPN and CDR2 SVGIG (reference sequence). The CDR3 nucleotides are TGTGCCTGGGCGGCGGTAGGGAGTAATCAGCCCCAGCATTTT. It is translated as CAWAAVGSNQPQHF.

About this clone: The same CDR3 is also encoded by other DNA sequences in this sample. The chain joins TRBV5-1 to TRBJ1-2; a weak D match, TRBD1 (6 bases). This CDR3 is built from 14 residues. Trimming took off 0 bases at V and 4 bases at J, with 10 bases between the two ends. Germline V gene data show CDR1 as SGHRS and CDR2 as YFSETQ. The CDR3 coding sequence is TGCGCCAGCAGCTTGGTGGACAGCTCCTATGGCTACACCTTC. Translation gives CASSLVDSSYGYTF.

J is TRBJ1-5 and V is TRBV30; D ambiguous. Trimming shortened V by 3 bases and J by 9 bases, and 21 bases separated the two germline ends. CDR1 and CDR2 from the germline V gene are GTSNPN and SVGIG (reference sequence). This CDR3 spans 15 amino acids. The CDR3 DNA reads TGTGCCTGGAGCCCACCCCGGGTCTCTCTAGGGCCCCAGCATTTT. Protein: CAWSPPRVSLGPQHF.

This clone has a handful of counts. The J gene is TRBJ1-1, the V gene TRBV21-1. TRBV21-1 is an annotated pseudogene. This CDR3 has 14 residues. The CDR3 region is CASSKKRKNTEAFF. In nucleotides, the CDR3 is TGTGCCAGCAGCAAGAAGAGGAAGAACACTGAAGCTTTCTTT.

The CDR3 loop reads CASSLVYRRGYTEAFF. The CDR3 DNA reads as TGTGCCAGCAGCTTAGTCTATAGGAGGGGGTACACTGAAGCTTTCTTT. This chain connects TRBV7-2 to TRBJ1-1; D possibly corresponds to TRBD1 (6 bases). The CDR3 is made up of 16 amino acids. Per the germline V gene, CDR1 is SGHTA and CDR2 is FQGNSA. Deletions cut 1 base from V and 3 bases from J, with 15 bases between.

This chain connects TRBV28 to TRBJ2-7; 9 positions match TRBD1. V trimming: 7 bases; J trimming: 4 bases; junction bases outside the gene matches: 5. This CDR3 spans 13 amino acids. Germline assignment: CDR1 MDHEN and CDR2 SYDVKM. CDR3 sequence (DNA): TGTGCCAGCACCGACAGGGGGGGGTACGAGCAGTACTTC. Translating it yields CASTDRGGYEQYF. The full variable domain, its missing parts supplied by reference TRBV28 and TRBJ2-7, is DVKVTQSSRYLVKRTGEKVFLECVQDMDHENMFWYRQDPGLGLRLIYFSYDVKMKEKGDIPEGYSVSREKKERFSLILESASTNQTSMYLCASTDRGGYEQYFGPGTRLTVT.

This clone showed up just once. The rearrangement joins TRBV19 to TRBJ1-5; 9 bases fit TRBD1. The CDR3 covers 16 residues. Germline V CDR1 and CDR2: LNHDA, SQIVND (reference sequence). After removal of 5 bases from V and 0 bases from J, the junction contained 5 bases not matched to a gene. In nucleotides, the CDR3 is TGTGCCAGTAGTTCCTGGGGACAGGGTAGCAATCAGCCCCAGCATTTT. Amino acid sequence: CASSSWGQGSNQPQHF.

The count of this clone is one. The chain uses TRBV6-2 or TRBV6-3 and TRBJ2-7; tentative D call: TRBD2 (5 bases). Between the trimmed V and J ends, which lost 0 bases and 3 bases, there was a span of 18 bases. The CDR3 totals 17 residues. From germline, CDR1 is MNHEY and CDR2 SVGEGT. In DNA, the CDR3 is TGTGCCAGCAGTTACTCGAGGGCCCGGTCGTACCTCTACGAGCAGTACTTC. Translating gives CASSYSRARSYLYEQYF.

This clone has just one count. The chain combines TRBV5-4 with TRBJ1-5; tentative D call: TRBD1 (5 bases). The CDR3 is 16 amino acids. Trimming left V 4 bases short and J 1 base short, with 15 bases between. Germline CDR1 reads SGHNT; CDR2 reads YYREEE (reference sequence). The CDR3 protein is CASSVGGGLSNQPQHF. CDR3 nucleotides: TGTGCCAGCAGCGTCGGGGGGGGGTTAAGCAATCAGCCCCAGCATTTT. The complete variable domain, with remaining parts taken from reference TRBV5-4 and TRBJ1-5, reads ETGVTQSPTHLIKTRGQQVTLRCSSQSGHNTVSWYQQALGQGPQFIFQYYREEENGRGNFPPRFSGLQFPNYSSELNVNALELDDSALYLCASSVGGGLSNQPQHFGDGTRLSIL.

A few counts support this clone. This sequence joins TRBV19 and TRBJ2-7, with a weak D call TRBD1 (6 bases). Germline V gene lookup returns CDR1 LNHDA and CDR2 SQIVND (reference sequence). Trimming left V 0 bases short and J 1 base short, with 10 bases between. The CDR3 length is 15 residues. The CDR3 DNA follows: TGTGCCAGTAGTATAGACAGGGGCCTATCCTACGAGCAGTACTTC. Translated: CASSIDRGLSYEQYF.

A few counts support this clone. This sequence joins TRBV12-5 and TRBJ1-2; TRBD1 agrees at 8 bases. The CDR3 loop spans 14 amino acids. The ends lost 3 bases at V and 3 bases at J; junction bases unmatched: 3. Germline V gives CDR1 LGHNT, CDR2 FRNRAP. This CDR3 reads CASGFPGGYYGYTF. The CDR3 DNA follows: TGTGCTAGTGGTTTTCCAGGGGGCTACTATGGCTACACCTTC.

V and J are TRBV30 and TRBJ1-5; maybe TRBD1 (6 bases). The CDR3 has 14 amino acids. The germline V gene encodes CDR1 GTSNPN and CDR2 SVGIG (reference sequence). Trimming pared 3 bases from V and 4 bases from J, leaving 13 bases between. This CDR3 reads CAWSDYRENQPQHF. The CDR3 DNA reads as TGTGCCTGGAGCGATTACAGGGAGAATCAGCCCCAGCATTTT.